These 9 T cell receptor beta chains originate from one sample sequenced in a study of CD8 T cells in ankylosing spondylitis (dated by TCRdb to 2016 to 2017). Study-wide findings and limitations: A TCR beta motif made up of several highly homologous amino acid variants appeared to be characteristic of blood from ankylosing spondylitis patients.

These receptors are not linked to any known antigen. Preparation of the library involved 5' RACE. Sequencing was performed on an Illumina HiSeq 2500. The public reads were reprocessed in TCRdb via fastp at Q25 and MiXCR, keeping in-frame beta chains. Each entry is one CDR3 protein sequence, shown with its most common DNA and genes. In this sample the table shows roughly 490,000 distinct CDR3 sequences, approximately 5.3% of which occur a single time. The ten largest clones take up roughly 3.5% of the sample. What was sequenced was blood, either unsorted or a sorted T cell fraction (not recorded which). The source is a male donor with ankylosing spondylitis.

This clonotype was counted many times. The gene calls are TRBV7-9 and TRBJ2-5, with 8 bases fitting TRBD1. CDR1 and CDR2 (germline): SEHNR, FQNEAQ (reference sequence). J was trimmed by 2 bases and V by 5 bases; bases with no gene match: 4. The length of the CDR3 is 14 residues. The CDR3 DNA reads TGTGCCAGCAGCCAGGACAGGGAACAAGAGACCCAGTACTTC. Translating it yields CASSQDREQETQYF.

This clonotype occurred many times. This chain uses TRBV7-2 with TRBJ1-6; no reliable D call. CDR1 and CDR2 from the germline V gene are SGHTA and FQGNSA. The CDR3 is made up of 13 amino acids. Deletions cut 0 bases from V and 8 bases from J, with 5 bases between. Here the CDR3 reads CASSLAVDSPLHF. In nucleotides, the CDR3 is TGTGCCAGCAGCTTAGCTGTGGATTCACCCCTCCACTTT.

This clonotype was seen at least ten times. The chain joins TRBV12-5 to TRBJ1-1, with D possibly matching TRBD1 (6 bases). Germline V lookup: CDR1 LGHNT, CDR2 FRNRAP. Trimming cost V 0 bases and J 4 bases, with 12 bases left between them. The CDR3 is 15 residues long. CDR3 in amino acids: CASGLVLSGVTEAFF. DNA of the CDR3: TGTGCTAGTGGTTTGGTACTGTCAGGGGTCACTGAAGCTTTCTTT.

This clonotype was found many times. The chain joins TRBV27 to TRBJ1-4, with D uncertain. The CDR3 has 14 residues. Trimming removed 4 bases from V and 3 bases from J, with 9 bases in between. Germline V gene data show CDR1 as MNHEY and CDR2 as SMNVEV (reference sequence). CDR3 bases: TGTGCCAGCAGTTCGGTCGGGGCTAATGAAAAACTGTTTTTT. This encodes CASSSVGANEKLFF.

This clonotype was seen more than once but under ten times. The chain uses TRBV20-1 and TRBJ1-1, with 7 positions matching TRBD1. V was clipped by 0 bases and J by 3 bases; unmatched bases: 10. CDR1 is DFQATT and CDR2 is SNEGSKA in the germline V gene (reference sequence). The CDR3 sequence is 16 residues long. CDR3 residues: CSARDRVTGAYTEAFF. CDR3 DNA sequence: TGCAGTGCTAGAGACCGAGTAACAGGGGCCTACACTGAAGCTTTCTTT.

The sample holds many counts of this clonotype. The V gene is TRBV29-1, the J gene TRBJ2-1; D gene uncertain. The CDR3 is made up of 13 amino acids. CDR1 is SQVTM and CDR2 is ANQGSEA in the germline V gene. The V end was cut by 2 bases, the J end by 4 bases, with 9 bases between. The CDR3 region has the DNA TGCAGCGTTGAACTAGTCTTTTACAATGAGCAGTTCTTC. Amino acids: CSVELVFYNEQFF.

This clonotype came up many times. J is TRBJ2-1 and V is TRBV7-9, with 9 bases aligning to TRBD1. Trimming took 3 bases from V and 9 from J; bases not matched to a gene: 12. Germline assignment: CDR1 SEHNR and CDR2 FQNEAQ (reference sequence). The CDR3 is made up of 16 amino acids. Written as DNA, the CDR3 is TGTGCCAGCAGCTTCTTCGGGACAGGGTTTCGGGGTGAGCAGTTCTTC. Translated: CASSFFGTGFRGEQFF.

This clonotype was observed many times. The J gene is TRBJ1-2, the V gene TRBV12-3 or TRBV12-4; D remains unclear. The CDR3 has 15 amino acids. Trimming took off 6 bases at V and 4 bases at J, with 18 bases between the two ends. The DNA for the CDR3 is TGTGCCAGCAGCCCGTTAGGTGCGGGTTCCTATGGCTACACCTTC. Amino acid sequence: CASSPLGAGSYGYTF.

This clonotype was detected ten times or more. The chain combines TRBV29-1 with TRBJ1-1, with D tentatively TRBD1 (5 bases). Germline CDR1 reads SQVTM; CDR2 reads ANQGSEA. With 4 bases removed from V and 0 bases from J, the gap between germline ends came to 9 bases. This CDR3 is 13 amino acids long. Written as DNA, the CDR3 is TGCAGCGTTGTGGGGGGGTTGAACACTGAAGCTTTCTTT. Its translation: CSVVGGLNTEAFF.